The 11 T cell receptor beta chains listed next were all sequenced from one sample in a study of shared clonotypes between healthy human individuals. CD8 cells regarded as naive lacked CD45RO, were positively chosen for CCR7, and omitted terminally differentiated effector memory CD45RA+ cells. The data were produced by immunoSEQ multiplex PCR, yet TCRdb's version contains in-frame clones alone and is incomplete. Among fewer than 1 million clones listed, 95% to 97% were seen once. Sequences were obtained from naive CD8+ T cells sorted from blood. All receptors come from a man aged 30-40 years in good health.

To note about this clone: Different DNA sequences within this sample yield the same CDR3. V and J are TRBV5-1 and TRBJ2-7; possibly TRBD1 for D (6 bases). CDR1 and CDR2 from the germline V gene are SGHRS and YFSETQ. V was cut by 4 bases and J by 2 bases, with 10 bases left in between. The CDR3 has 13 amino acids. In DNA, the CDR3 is TGCGCCAGCAGCCTGACAGGTCCCTACGAGCAGTACTTC. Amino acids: CASSLTGPYEQYF.

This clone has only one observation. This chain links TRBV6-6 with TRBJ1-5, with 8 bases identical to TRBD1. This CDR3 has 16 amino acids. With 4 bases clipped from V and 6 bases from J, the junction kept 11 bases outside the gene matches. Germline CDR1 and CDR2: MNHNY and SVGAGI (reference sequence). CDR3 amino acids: CASSFLGQGASQPQHF. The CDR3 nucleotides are TGTGCCAGCAGTTTCCTCGGACAGGGTGCAAGTCAGCCCCAGCATTTT.

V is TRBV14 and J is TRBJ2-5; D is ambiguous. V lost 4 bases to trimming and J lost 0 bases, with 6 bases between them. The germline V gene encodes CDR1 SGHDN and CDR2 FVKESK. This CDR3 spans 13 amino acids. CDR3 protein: CASSRMNQETQYF. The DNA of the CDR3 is TGTGCCAGCAGCCGAATGAACCAAGAGACCCAGTACTTC.

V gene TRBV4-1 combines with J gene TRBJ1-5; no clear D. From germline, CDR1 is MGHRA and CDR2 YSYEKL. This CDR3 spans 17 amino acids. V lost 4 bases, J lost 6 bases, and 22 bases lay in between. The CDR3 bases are TGCGCCAGCAGCCCTCCGGGTGCCGCCCCGGGAGGTCAGCCCCAGCATTTT. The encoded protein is CASSPPGAAPGGQPQHF.

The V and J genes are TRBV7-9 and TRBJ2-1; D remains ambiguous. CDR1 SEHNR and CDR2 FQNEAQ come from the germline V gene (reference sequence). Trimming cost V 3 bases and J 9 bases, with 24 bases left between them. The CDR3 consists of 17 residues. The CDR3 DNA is TGTGCCAGCAGCTTCGGCCCTCAGGTGAATAGTGGTAGTGAGCAGTTCTTC. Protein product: CASSFGPQVNSGSEQFF.

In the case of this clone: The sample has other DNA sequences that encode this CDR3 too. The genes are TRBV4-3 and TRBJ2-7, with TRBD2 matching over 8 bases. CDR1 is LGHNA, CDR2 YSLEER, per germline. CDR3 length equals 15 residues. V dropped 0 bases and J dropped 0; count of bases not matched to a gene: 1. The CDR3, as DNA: TGCGCCAGCAGCCAAGATGCGGGAGGCTCCTACGAGCAGTACTTC. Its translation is CASSQDAGGSYEQYF.

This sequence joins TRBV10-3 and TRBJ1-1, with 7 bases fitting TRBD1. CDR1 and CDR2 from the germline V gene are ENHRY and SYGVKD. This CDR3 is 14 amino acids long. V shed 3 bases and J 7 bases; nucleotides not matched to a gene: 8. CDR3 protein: CAISDEDRSIEAFF. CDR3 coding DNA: TGTGCCATCAGTGACGAGGACAGGTCAATTGAAGCTTTCTTT.

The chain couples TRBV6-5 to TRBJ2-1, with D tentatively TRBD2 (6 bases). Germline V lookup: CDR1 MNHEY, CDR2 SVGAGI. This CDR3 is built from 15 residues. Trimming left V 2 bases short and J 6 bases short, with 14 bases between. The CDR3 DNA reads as TGTGCCAGCAGTTACGGGGCGGGAAGGGCCAATGAGCAGTTCTTC. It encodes CASSYGAGRANEQFF.

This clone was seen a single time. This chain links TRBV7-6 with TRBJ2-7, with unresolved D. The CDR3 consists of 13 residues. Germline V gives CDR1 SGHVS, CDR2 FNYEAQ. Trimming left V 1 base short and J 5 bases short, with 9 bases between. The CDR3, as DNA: TGTGCCAGCAGCTTAGACGACACCCACGAGCAGTACTTC. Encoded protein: CASSLDDTHEQYF. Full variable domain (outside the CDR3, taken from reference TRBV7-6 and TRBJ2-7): GAGVSQSPRYKVTKRGQDVALRCDPISGHVSLYWYRQALGQGPEFLTYFNYEAQQDKSGLPNDRFSAERPEGSISTLTIQRTEQRDSAMYRCASSLDDTHEQYFGPGTRLTVT.

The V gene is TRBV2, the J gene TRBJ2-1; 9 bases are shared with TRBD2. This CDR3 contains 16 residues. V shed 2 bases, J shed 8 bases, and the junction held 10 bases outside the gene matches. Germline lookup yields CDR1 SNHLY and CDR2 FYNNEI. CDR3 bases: TGTGCCAGCAGTGAAATTGGGCGGGAGGGTAGGTATGAGCAGTTCTTC. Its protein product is CASSEIGREGRYEQFF. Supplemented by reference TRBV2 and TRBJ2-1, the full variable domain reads EPEVTQTPSHQVTQMGQEVILRCVPISNHLYFYWYRQILGQKVEFLVSFYNNEISEKSEIFDDQFSVERPDGSNFTLKIRSTKLEDSAMYFCASSEIGREGRYEQFFGPGTRLTVL.

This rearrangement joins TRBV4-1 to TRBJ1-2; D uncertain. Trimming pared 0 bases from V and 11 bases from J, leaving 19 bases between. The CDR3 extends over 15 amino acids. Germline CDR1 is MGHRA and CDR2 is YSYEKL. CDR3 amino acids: CASSQDSEKLPPYTF. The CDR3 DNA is TGCGCCAGCAGCCAAGATTCGGAAAAATTACCTCCTTACACCTTC.